The 14 T cell receptor beta chains listed next were all sequenced from one sample in a study of shared clonotypes between healthy human individuals. Only in-frame clones appear in the TCRdb table, and some are missing; sequencing was by immunoSEQ multiplex PCR. The sample holds approximately 2,000,000 clones, 85% to 95% seen once. Sequencing used naive CD4+ T cells from PBMCs. The subset was: CD45RA+ positively selected. The receptor source for this set is a man aged 18 to 35 in good health. Some clones in this sample may be carry-over from other donors' samples.

The chain joins TRBV6-5 to TRBJ2-7; D remains unclear. With 0 bases removed from V and 2 bases from J, the gap between germline ends came to 2 bases. The length of the CDR3 is 12 residues. Germline CDR1 is MNHEY and CDR2 is SVGAGI. The CDR3 DNA reads TGTGCCAGCAGTTACTCCCCCTACGAGCAGTACTTC. Protein: CASSYSPYEQYF.

The V gene is TRBV28, the J gene TRBJ2-7; D is ambiguous. Germline CDR1 reads MDHEN; CDR2 reads SYDVKM. The CDR3 covers 12 residues. V lost 4 bases to trimming and J lost 3 bases, with 7 bases between them. Written as DNA, the CDR3 is TGTGCCAGCAGTTACCCCCACTACGAGCAGTACTTC. Protein product: CASSYPHYEQYF.

This chain links TRBV6-5 with TRBJ2-1, with D uncertain. The CDR3 is 16 amino acids. From germline, CDR1 is MNHEY and CDR2 SVGAGI. V lost 0 bases, J lost 0 bases, and 9 bases lay in between. The CDR3: CASSYSTVFSYNEQFF. CDR3 nucleotides: TGTGCCAGCAGTTACTCAACGGTATTCTCCTACAATGAGCAGTTCTTC.

The chain combines TRBV9 with TRBJ2-2, with 9 bases that match TRBD2. Germline V CDR1 and CDR2: SGDLS, YYNGEE. This CDR3 spans 16 amino acids. Trimming at V came to 0 bases and at J to 4 bases, leaving 4 bases not matched to a gene. The CDR3 region has the DNA TGTGCCAGCAGCGTAGTAGTTAGCGGGAGCACCGGGGAGCTGTTTTTT. This sequence encodes CASSVVVSGSTGELFF.

The chain recombines TRBV10-3 with TRBJ2-7; the match to TRBD2 covers 8 bases. Germline assignment: CDR1 ENHRY and CDR2 SYGVKD. Trimming at V came to 10 bases and at J to 5 bases, leaving 4 bases not matched to a gene. The CDR3 sequence is 11 residues long. CDR3 loop: CASATSDEQYF. CDR3 nucleotide sequence: TGTGCCAGCGCGACTAGCGACGAGCAGTACTTC.

This chain joins TRBV5-8 and TRBJ2-1; a weak D match, TRBD2 (6 bases). V lost 3 bases and J lost 0, with 19 bases in between. This CDR3 contains 18 residues. Germline CDR1 is SGHTS and CDR2 is YDEGEE. The CDR3 loop reads CASSYRTLATSSYNEQFF. DNA of the CDR3: TGTGCCAGCAGCTACCGGACCTTAGCGACTAGCTCCTACAATGAGCAGTTCTTC.

This rearrangement joins TRBV29-1 to TRBJ2-1, with D uncertain. V shed 4 bases and J shed 6 bases, with 10 bases lying between them. The germline gives CDR1 SQVTM, CDR2 ANQGSEA. The CDR3 totals 12 residues. Here the CDR3 DNA reads TGCAGCGTTGTTCGACTGACCAATGAGCAGTTCTTC. Translating it yields CSVVRLTNEQFF.

V gene TRBV7-3 combines with J gene TRBJ2-3; 12 bases line up with TRBD2. Germline trimming cut 5 bases from V and 3 bases from J; bases unmatched to any gene: 6. CDR3 length: 16 amino acids. Germline-derived CDR1 and CDR2 are SGHTA and FQGTGA. CDR3: CASSASGRAGTDTQYF. In DNA form, the CDR3 reads TGTGCCAGCAGCGCTAGCGGGAGGGCCGGGACAGATACGCAGTATTTT.

The V and J genes are TRBV29-1 and TRBJ2-3; D might be TRBD1 (6 bases). CDR1 and CDR2 (germline): SQVTM, ANQGSEA. V dropped 2 bases and J dropped 0 bases, with 15 bases sitting between them. This CDR3 spans 16 amino acids. The CDR3 DNA follows: TGCAGCGTTGAAAGTGGGGGCGCGGTAAGCACAGATACGCAGTATTTT. Its protein product is CSVESGGAVSTDTQYF.

For the CDR3, the DNA is TGTGCCAGCACTAAAGGGGTCGGCGAGACCCAGTACTTC. Residues: CASTKGVGETQYF. The chain couples TRBV5-6 to TRBJ2-5; D may be TRBD1 (5 bases). Germline V gives CDR1 SGHDT, CDR2 YYEEEE. Deletions cut 6 bases from V and 5 bases from J, with 14 bases between. CDR3 length: 13 amino acids.

The chain uses TRBV7-3 and TRBJ1-2; TRBD1 matches 12 bases. Germline V gene data show CDR1 as SGHTA and CDR2 as FQGTGA. This CDR3 is built from 13 residues. Trimming at V came to 3 bases and at J to 7 bases, leaving 0 bases not matched to a gene. In DNA, the CDR3 is TGTGCCAGCAGCTTGGGACAGGGGGCTGGCTACACCTTC. This encodes CASSLGQGAGYTF.

The rearrangement joins TRBV4-1 to TRBJ2-1, with 12 positions matching TRBD2. Unmatched junction bases numbered 8, after V lost 1 base and J lost 4 bases. The germline V gene has CDR1 MGHRA and CDR2 YSYEKL. The CDR3 contains 18 residues. The CDR3 spells CASSQGLASGRAYNEQFF. CDR3 nucleotide sequence: TGCGCCAGCAGCCAAGGTCTGGCTAGCGGGAGGGCGTACAATGAGCAGTTCTTC.

This clone was observed a handful of times. The V and J genes are TRBV7-6 and TRBJ1-1, with D unresolved. Per germline, CDR1 SGHVS and CDR2 FNYEAQ. The CDR3 has 13 amino acids. Trimming left V 1 base short and J 6 bases short, with 9 bases between. CDR3 nucleotide sequence: TGTGCCAGCAGCTTAGGGCACAGAGCTGAAGCTTTCTTT. Translating it yields CASSLGHRAEAFF.

This clone was counted between two and nine times. The chain's CDR3 is CASSFDRGNTEAFF. The CDR3 DNA is TGTGCCAGCAGCTTCGACAGGGGGAACACTGAAGCTTTCTTT. The chain couples TRBV7-6 to TRBJ1-1; TRBD1 matches at 8 bases. V shed 3 bases, J shed 1 base, and the junction held 1 base outside the gene matches. CDR3 length equals 14 residues. Germline V CDR1 and CDR2: SGHVS, FNYEAQ.